The next 5 T cell receptor beta chains were all read from a single sample in a study of T cell responses to AZD1222 COVID-19 vaccine. Generated by immunoSEQ multiplex PCR, the TCRdb table keeps only in-frame clones and is missing some. In the table there are 130,000 to 150,000 clones, more than 75% of which are singletons. The sample was peripheral blood, taken on day 0 of AZD1222 vaccination. The receptors come from an adult in good health.

V usage is TRBV20-1 and J usage is TRBJ1-6; possible D gene TRBD1, 6 bases. The CDR3 spans 17 residues. Trimming left V 3 bases short and J 5 bases short, with 20 bases between. CDR1 and CDR2 from the germline V gene are DFQATT and SNEGSKA (reference sequence). The CDR3: CSASDLRAGADNSPLHF. The CDR3 nucleotides are TGCAGTGCTAGTGACTTGCGGGCGGGGGCGGATAATTCACCCCTCCACTTT.

V gene TRBV29-1 combines with J gene TRBJ2-5; 12 nucleotides agree with TRBD2. V shed 5 bases and J 5 bases; nucleotides not matched to a gene: 9. CDR3 length: 15 residues. Germline V gene sequence: CDR1 SQVTM, CDR2 ANQGSEA. The CDR3 spells CSVIPSGRAVETQYF. The CDR3 nucleotides are TGCAGCGTTATCCCTAGCGGGAGGGCCGTTGAGACCCAGTACTTC.

This rearrangement joins TRBV4-3 to TRBJ2-5, with 15 bases that match TRBD2. Germline assignment: CDR1 LGHNA and CDR2 YSLEER. The length of the CDR3 is 19 residues. V shed 0 bases and J 5 bases; nucleotides not matched to a gene: 10. CDR3 sequence reads: CASSQDRAGLAGGRETQYF. The DNA for the CDR3 is TGCGCCAGCAGCCAAGATCGTGCAGGACTAGCGGGGGGGCGGGAGACCCAGTACTTC.

Here the CDR3 DNA reads TGTGCCAGCTCACCACTCTCCGGCGCAGGGCGCGATTCACCCCTCCACTTT. Translating gives CASSPLSGAGRDSPLHF. The gene calls are TRBV18 and TRBJ1-6, with a tentative D call TRBD1 (5 bases). Trimming left V 1 base short and J 8 bases short, with 18 bases between. This CDR3 is 17 amino acids long. Germline V gene lookup returns CDR1 KGHSH and CDR2 LQKENI.

This clone came up once. This sequence joins TRBV29-1 and TRBJ2-1, with D tentatively TRBD1 (5 bases). The germline CDR1 and CDR2 sequences are SQVTM and ANQGSEA. Trimming took 4 bases from V and 8 from J, leaving 12 bases between them. The CDR3 spans 12 residues. In nucleotides, the CDR3 is TGCAGCGTTGCCCGCAGGGTCGATGAGCAGTTCTTC. Its translation is CSVARRVDEQFF.